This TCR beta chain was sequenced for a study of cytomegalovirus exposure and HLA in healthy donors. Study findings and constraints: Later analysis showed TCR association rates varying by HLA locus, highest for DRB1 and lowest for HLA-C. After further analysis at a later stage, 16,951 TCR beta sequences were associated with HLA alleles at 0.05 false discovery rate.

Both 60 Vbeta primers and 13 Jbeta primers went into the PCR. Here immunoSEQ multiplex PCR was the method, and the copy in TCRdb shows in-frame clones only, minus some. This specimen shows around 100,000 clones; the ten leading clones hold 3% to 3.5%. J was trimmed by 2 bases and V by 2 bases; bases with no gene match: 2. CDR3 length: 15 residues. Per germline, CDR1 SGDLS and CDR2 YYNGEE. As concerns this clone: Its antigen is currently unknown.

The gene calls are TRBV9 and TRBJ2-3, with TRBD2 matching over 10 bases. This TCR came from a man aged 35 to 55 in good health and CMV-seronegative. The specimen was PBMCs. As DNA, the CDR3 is TGTGCCAGCAGCGTGGGGACTAGCGCCACAGATACGCAGTATTTT. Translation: CASSVGTSATDTQYF.